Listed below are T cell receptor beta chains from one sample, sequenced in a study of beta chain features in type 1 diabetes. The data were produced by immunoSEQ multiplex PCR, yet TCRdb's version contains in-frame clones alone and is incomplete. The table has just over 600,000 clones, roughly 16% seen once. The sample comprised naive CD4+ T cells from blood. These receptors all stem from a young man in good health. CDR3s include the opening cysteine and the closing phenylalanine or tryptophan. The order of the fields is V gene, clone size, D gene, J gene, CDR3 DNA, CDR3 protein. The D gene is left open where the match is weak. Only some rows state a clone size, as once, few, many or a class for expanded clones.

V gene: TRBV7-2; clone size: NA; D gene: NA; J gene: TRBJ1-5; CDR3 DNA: TGTGCCAGCACCAGGGACAGCAATCAGCCCCAGCATTTT; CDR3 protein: CASTRDSNQPQHF
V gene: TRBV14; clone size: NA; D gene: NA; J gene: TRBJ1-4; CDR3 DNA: TGTGCCAGCAGCCAAGACGGGGTTGGAGAAAAACTGTTTTTT; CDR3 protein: CASSQDGVGEKLFF
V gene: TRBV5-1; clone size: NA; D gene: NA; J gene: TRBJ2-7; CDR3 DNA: TGCGCCAGCAGCACGGATAGCTCCTACGAGCAGTACTTC; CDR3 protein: CASSTDSSYEQYF
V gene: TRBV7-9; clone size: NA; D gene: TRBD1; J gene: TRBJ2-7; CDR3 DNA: TGTGCCAGCAGCCAGGGACAGGGACCCTACGAGCAGTACTTC; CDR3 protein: CASSQGQGPYEQYF
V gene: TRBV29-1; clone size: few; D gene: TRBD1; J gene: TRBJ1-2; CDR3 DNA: TGCAGCGTTGAAGGTGGATGGACAGGCACTTTTAACTATGGCTACACCTTC; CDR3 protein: CSVEGGWTGTFNYGYTF
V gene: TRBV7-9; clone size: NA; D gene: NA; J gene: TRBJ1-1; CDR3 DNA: TGTGCCAGCAGCTTAAGTGGAGACACTGAAGCTTTCTTT; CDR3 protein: CASSLSGDTEAFF
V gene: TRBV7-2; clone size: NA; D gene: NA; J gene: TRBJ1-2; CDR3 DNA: TGTGCCAGCAGCTTAGGGTCTGGGGAGACCTATGGCTACACCTTC; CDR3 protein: CASSLGSGETYGYTF
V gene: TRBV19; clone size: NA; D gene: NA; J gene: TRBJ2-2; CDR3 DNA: TGTGCCAGTAGTCCTTCCGGGGAGCTGTTTTTT; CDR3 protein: CASSPSGELFF
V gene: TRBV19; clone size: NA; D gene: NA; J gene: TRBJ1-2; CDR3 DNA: TGTGCCAGTAGCCCAAGACAGGAGACTAACTATGGCTACACCTTC; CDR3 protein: CASSPRQETNYGYTF
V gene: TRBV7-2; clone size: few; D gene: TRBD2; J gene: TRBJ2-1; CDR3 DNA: TGTGCCAGCAGCCCCGCGGGACTAGCGGCGGCCAATGAGCAGTTCTTC; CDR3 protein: CASSPAGLAAANEQFF
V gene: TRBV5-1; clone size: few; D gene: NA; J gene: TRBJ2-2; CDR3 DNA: TGCGCCAGCAGCTTGGGCGCGGGACGAACCGGGGAGCTGTTTTTT; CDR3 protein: CASSLGAGRTGELFF
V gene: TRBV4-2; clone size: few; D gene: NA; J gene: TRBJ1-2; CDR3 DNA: TGTGCCAGCAGCCAAGATTACGGAGGGTATGGCTACACCTTC; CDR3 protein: CASSQDYGGYGYTF
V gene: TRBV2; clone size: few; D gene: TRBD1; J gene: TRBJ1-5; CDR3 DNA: TGTGCCAGCAGTGGAAGGGACAGGGGTAATCAGCCCCAGCATTTT; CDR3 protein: CASSGRDRGNQPQHF
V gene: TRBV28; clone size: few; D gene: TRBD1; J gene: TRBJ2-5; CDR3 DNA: TGTGCCAGCAGTTTCCCGGACAGGGCCCAAGAGACCCAGTACTTC; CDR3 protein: CASSFPDRAQETQYF
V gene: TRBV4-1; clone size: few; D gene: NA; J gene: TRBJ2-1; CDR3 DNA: TGCGCCAGCAGCCAATCCCCCACTACCATCGATGAGCAGTTCTTC; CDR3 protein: CASSQSPTTIDEQFF
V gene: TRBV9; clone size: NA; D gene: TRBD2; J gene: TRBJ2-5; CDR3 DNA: TGTGCCAGCAGCGTAGATCCTAGCGGGAGAGAGACCCAGTACTTC; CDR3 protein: CASSVDPSGRETQYF
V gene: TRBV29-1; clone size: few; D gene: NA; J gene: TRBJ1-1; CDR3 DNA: TGCAGCGGTATGACGTTCTCCCAGGGCACTGAAGCTTTCTTT; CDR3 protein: CSGMTFSQGTEAFF
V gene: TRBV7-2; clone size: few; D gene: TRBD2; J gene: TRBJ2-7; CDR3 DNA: TGTGCCAGCAGCTTAGTGGGCGGGGAGGGTTCCTACGAGCAGTACTTC; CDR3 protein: CASSLVGGEGSYEQYF
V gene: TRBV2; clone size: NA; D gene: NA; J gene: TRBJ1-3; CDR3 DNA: TGTGCCAGCAGTGGGGGCTCTGGAAACACCATATATTTT; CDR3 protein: CASSGGSGNTIYF
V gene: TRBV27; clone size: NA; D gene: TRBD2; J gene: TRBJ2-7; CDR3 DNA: TGTGCCAGCAGTGGCGGGGGGCACGAGCAGTACTTC; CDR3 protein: CASSGGGHEQYF
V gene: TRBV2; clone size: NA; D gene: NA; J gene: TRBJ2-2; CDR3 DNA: TGTGCCAACCTCGGACGGCCGTCCGGGGAGCTGTGTTTT; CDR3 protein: CANLGRPSGELCF
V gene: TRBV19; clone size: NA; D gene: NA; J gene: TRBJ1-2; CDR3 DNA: TGTGCCAGTAGTATTCGCCGGCTCCCGGGGGATGGCTACACCTTC; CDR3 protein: CASSIRRLPGDGYTF
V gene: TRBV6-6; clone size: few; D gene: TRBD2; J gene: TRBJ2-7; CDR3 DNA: TGTGCCAGCAGTTTCGGGACTAGCAGCTCCTACGAGCAGTACTTC; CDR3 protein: CASSFGTSSSYEQYF
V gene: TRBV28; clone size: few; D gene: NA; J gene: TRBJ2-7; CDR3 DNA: TGTGCCAGCAGACCCTCGGCGGCCGGGACCTACGAGCAGTACTTC; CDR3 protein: CASRPSAAGTYEQYF
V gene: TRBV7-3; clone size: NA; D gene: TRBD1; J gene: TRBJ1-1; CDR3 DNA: TGTGCCAGCAGCACCGGGACAGGGAACACTGAAGCTTTCTTT; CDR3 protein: CASSTGTGNTEAFF
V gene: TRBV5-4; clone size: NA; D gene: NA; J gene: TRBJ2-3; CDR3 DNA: TGTGCCAGCAGCAGGGGACTTGGCACAGATACGCAGTATTTT; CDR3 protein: CASSRGLGTDTQYF
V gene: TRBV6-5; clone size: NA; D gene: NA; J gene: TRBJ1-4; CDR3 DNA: TGTGCCAGCAGTCCTCTCTCAGGGAAACTGTTTTTT; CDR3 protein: CASSPLSGKLFF
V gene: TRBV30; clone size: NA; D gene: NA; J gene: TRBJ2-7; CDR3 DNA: TGTGCTACAGGGCTTTCCTCCTACGAGCAGTACTTC; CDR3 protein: CATGLSSYEQYF
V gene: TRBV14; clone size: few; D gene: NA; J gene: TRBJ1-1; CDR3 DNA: TGTGCCAGCAGCCAAGGTTTCGGCAGAAAGATGAACACTGAAGCTTTCTTT; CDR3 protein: CASSQGFGRKMNTEAFF
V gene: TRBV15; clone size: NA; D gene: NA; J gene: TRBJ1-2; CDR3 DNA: TGTGCCACCAGCAGCCAGGGGACCGCCACGGTTTTAGGCTACACCTTC; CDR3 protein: CATSSQGTATVLGYTF
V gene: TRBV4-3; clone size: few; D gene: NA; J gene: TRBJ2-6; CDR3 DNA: TGCGCCAGCAGCCAAGTTGCTGGGGCCAACGTCCTGACTTTC; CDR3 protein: CASSQVAGANVLTF
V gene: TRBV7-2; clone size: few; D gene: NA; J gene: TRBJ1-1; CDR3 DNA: TGTGCCAGCAGCTTAAAATGGGGGAACACTGAAGCTTTCTTT; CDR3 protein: CASSLKWGNTEAFF
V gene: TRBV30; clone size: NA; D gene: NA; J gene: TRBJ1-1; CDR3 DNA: TGTGCCCGTCAGGTCATGAACACTGAAGCTTTCTTT; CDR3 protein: CARQVMNTEAFF
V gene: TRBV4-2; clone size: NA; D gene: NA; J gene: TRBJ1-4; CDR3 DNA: TGTGCCAGCACCGAACAGGTGGTCAATGAAAAACTGTTTTTT; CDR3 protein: CASTEQVVNEKLFF
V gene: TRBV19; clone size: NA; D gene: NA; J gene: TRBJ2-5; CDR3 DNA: TGTGCCAGTATGGGAAACTACCAAGAGACCCAGTACTTC; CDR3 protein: CASMGNYQETQYF
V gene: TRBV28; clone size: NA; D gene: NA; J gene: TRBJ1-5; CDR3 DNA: TGTGCCAGCAGTGTCCTCTGGAGCAATCAGCCCCAGCATTTT; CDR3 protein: CASSVLWSNQPQHF
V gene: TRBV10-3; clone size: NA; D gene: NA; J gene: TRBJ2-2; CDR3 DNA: TGTGCCATCAGTGTTAGGACAGTAAACACCGGGGAGCTGTTTTTT; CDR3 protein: CAISVRTVNTGELFF
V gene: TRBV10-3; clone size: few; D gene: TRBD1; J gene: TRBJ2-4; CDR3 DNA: TGTGCCATCAGTGACCGGACAGGGAATACCAAAAACATTCAGTACTTC; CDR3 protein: CAISDRTGNTKNIQYF
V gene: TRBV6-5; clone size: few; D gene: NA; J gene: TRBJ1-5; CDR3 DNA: TGTGCCAGCAGTTACTCAGTCTTAAGGCAGCCCCAGCATTTT; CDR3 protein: CASSYSVLRQPQHF
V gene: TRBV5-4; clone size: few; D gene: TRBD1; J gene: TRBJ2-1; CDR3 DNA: TGTGCCAGCGCACACGATCCGGGACAGGGGTGGAACGAGCAGTTCTTC; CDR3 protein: CASAHDPGQGWNEQFF
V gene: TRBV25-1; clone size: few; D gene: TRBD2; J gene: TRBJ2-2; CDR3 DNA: TGTGCCAGCAGTTACGGGACTAGCGGGAGGACCGGGGAGCTGTTTTTT; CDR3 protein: CASSYGTSGRTGELFF
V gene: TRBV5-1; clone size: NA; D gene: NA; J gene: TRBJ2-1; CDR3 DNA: TGCGCCAGCAGCTTGGCCCCGGGGACCCGGAACAATGAGCAGTTCTTC; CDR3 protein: CASSLAPGTRNNEQFF
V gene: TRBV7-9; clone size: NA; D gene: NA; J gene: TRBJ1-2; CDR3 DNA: TGTGCCAGCAGCTTATTTGGGGCCCCAGGGACGTACACCTTC; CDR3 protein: CASSLFGAPGTYTF
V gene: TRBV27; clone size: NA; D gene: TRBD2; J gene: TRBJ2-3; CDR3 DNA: TGTGCCAGCACTTACCTCGGGACTAGCGGGAGTATCACAGATACGCAGTATTTT; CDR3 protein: CASTYLGTSGSITDTQYF
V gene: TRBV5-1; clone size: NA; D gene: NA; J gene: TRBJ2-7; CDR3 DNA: TGCGCCAGCAGCTTAAGGATTCCGCACGAGCAGTACTTC; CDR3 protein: CASSLRIPHEQYF
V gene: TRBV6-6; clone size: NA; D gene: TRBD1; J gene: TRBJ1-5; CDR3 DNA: TGTGCCAGCAGTTACTCTACCGGGACAGGGGGTCAGCCCCAGCATTTT; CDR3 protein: CASSYSTGTGGQPQHF
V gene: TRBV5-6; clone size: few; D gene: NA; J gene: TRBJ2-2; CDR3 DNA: TGTGCCAGCAGCTTGTTTCTGGGAAGGGTCACCGGGGAGCTGTTTTTT; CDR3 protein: CASSLFLGRVTGELFF
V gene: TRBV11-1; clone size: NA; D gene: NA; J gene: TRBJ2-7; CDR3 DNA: TGTGCCAGCAGCTTAGCCGTTATTAGCTCCTACGAGCAGTACTTC; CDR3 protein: CASSLAVISSYEQYF
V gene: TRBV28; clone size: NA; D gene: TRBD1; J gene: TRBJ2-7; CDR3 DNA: TGTGCCAGCACCCCGGGACAGGTTGGCGCCTACGAGCAGTACTTC; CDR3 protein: CASTPGQVGAYEQYF
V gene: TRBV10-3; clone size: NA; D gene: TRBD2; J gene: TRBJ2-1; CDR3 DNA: TGTGCCATCAGAGAACTAGCGGGAGGGGACAATGAGCAGTTCTTC; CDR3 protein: CAIRELAGGDNEQFF